This T cell receptor (beta chain) derives from a study of blood T cell repertoires in COVID-19. Per the authors' pipeline: Amplification from reference gene primers served as the basis for estimated nucleated cell counts. Profiled with immunoSEQ multiplex PCR; TCRdb holds only in-frame clones, not every one. D and trimming were read from the DNA, whereas the V and J calls and clone size are those reported in that table. The sample has 60,000 to 85,000 clones, about 88% seen once. The ends lost 4 bases at V and 2 bases at J; junction bases unmatched: 2. The CDR3 is 13 amino acids. Germline loops: CDR1 SQVTM, CDR2 ANQGSEA.

The chain recombines TRBV29-1 with TRBJ1-2; 9 nucleotides agree with TRBD1. This clonotype originated in a woman aged 45-59 years with active COVID-19. Sequenced input: peripheral blood. CDR3 region: CSVAQGANYGYTF. CDR3 in DNA: TGCAGCGTTGCACAGGGGGCGAACTATGGCTACACCTTC.